Following are 12 T cell receptor beta chains from one sample sequenced in a study of CD8 T cells in ankylosing spondylitis. One entry per CDR3 protein results from TCRdb running MiXCR on the 5' RACE reads. The sample carries more than 300,000 distinct CDR3 sequences, roughly 10% recorded once. The sequencing input was blood, either unsorted or a sorted T cell fraction (not recorded which). These receptor sequences come from a female donor with ankylosing spondylitis or in good health (not recorded which).

The table lists this clonotype with a few counts. V gene TRBV20-1 combines with J gene TRBJ1-4; 9 bases are shared with TRBD1. From germline, CDR1 is DFQATT and CDR2 SNEGSKA (reference sequence). This CDR3 region has 15 residues. V was clipped by 0 bases and J by 7 bases; unmatched bases: 6. The CDR3 coding sequence is TGCAGTGCTAGAGAGGTGGACAGGGGTGGTGAAAAACTGTTTTTT. Amino acids: CSAREVDRGGEKLFF.

This clonotype was picked up a small number of times. This rearrangement joins TRBV4-3 to TRBJ1-1; possibly TRBD1 for D (6 bases). This CDR3 is built from 14 residues. CDR1 is LGHNA, CDR2 YSLEER, per germline. Trimming stripped 5 bases from V and 1 base from J, with 11 bases between. CDR3 region: CASSRGERNTEAFF. The CDR3 DNA reads as TGCGCCAGCAGCAGGGGGGAGCGGAACACTGAAGCTTTCTTT.

V and J are TRBV5-1 and TRBJ1-1, with D perhaps matching TRBD1 (6 bases). CDR1 SGHRS and CDR2 YFSETQ come from the germline V gene. The V and J ends lost 2 bases and 3 bases respectively, with 11 bases between them. This CDR3 has 14 amino acids. The CDR3 DNA follows: TGCGCCAGCAGCTTCAGGGGAGTGGACACTGAAGCTTTCTTT. Translating gives CASSFRGVDTEAFF.

This clonotype was observed many times. This chain joins TRBV11-2 and TRBJ1-1; the D gene is possibly TRBD1 (6 bases). CDR3 length equals 13 residues. Germline-derived CDR1 and CDR2 are SGHAT and FQNNGV. Trimming stripped 5 bases from V and 6 bases from J, with 13 bases between. The CDR3 region has the DNA TGTGCCAGCAGCCCACAGGGTAGGGCTGAAGCTTTCTTT. It yields the protein CASSPQGRAEAFF.

This clonotype was detected ten times or more. The chain carries TRBV5-1 and TRBJ2-3; D uncertain. Between the trimmed V and J ends, which lost 6 bases and 0 bases, there was a span of 11 bases. Germline V gives CDR1 SGHRS, CDR2 YFSETQ. This CDR3 is built from 14 residues. The CDR3 nucleotides read TGCGCCAGCATCAAATCGGAGAGCACAGATACGCAGTATTTT. Protein product: CASIKSESTDTQYF.

This clonotype was recorded at least ten times. This chain's CDR3 is CASSLNTDEQFF. The CDR3 DNA is TGCGCCAGCAGCTTGAATACGGATGAGCAGTTCTTC. The chain uses TRBV5-1 and TRBJ2-1; no clear D. Germline loops: CDR1 SGHRS, CDR2 YFSETQ. CDR3 size: 12 residues. Trimming cost V 1 base and J 8 bases, with 7 bases left between them.

This clonotype was observed many times. The CDR3 reads CSATSSGGSFSYEQYF. The CDR3 coding sequence is TGCAGTGCTACCTCTAGCGGGGGATCATTCTCCTACGAGCAGTACTTC. The J gene is TRBJ2-7, the V gene TRBV20-1, with 10 bases that match TRBD2. Germline V gene data show CDR1 as DFQATT and CDR2 as SNEGSKA (reference sequence). J gave up 0 bases and V 4 bases, and 9 bases lay outside the gene matches. The CDR3 spans 16 residues.

Many counts were recorded for this clonotype. The chain combines TRBV29-1 with TRBJ2-3; 9 positions match TRBD2. The CDR3 spans 12 residues. Per the germline V gene, CDR1 is SQVTM and CDR2 is ANQGSEA. The ends lost 3 bases at V and 6 bases at J; junction bases unmatched: 1. This chain's CDR3 is CSVDSGRDTQYF. CDR3 bases: TGCAGCGTTGACAGCGGGAGGGATACGCAGTATTTT.

At least ten counts were recorded for this clonotype. The V and J genes are TRBV3-1 and TRBJ2-1, with D uncertain. This CDR3 has 11 residues. The V gene's germline CDR1 is LGHDT and CDR2 YNNKEL (reference sequence). Trimming removed 1 base from V and 10 bases from J, with 5 bases in between. CDR3 region: CASSQGREQFF. The DNA of the CDR3 is TGTGCCAGCAGCCAAGGCAGGGAGCAGTTCTTC.

This clonotype was recorded at least ten times. V usage is TRBV4-2 and J usage is TRBJ2-2, with D perhaps TRBD2 (6 bases). V lost 0 bases and J lost 4, with 12 bases in between. The V gene's germline CDR1 is LGHNA and CDR2 YNFKEQ. The CDR3 extends over 16 amino acids. CDR3 residues: CASSQERVEGTGELFF. The CDR3, as DNA: TGTGCCAGCAGCCAAGAAAGGGTGGAGGGCACCGGGGAGCTGTTTTTT.

The V gene is TRBV27, the J gene TRBJ2-7, with D perhaps matching TRBD1 or TRBD2 (5 bases each). The V end lost 6 bases, the J end lost 5 bases, and 20 bases lay between the germline ends. This CDR3 is built from 15 residues. In germline, CDR1 is MNHEY, CDR2 SMNVEV (reference sequence). The CDR3 region is CASRPQTVGVHEQYF. DNA for the CDR3: TGTGCCAGCAGGCCCCAAACAGTGGGGGTCCACGAGCAGTACTTC.

This chain connects TRBV5-1 to TRBJ2-5; weak D call: TRBD2 (5 bases). Germline CDR1 reads SGHRS; CDR2 reads YFSETQ. The CDR3 loop spans 15 amino acids. Trimming stripped 4 bases from V and 1 base from J, with 14 bases between. The CDR3 nucleotides read TGCGCCAGCAGCGTCGGGCGAGGGCTCCAAGAGACCCAGTACTTC. It specifies CASSVGRGLQETQYF. Based on the CDR3 plus reference TRBV5-1 and TRBJ2-5, the full variable domain is KAGVTQTPRYLIKTRGQQVTLSCSPISGHRSVSWYQQTPGQGLQFLFEYFSETQRNKGNFPGRFSGRQFSNSRSEMNVSTLELGDSALYLCASSVGRGLQETQYFGPGTRLLVL.